This T cell receptor beta chain is from a study of T cells in Graves' hyperthyroidism and ophthalmopathy (dated by TCRdb to the late 2010s). Turning to the overall study: Peripheral blood samples were taken at the time of initial diagnosis, prior to any treatment. A discovery cohort of about a hundred patients, 43 with Graves' ophthalmopathy and fewer than 65 with stable Graves' hyperthyroidism, was used to find distinguishing TCR V-J signatures. Whether ophthalmopathy could be predicted prospectively was tested in an independent validation cohort made up of 18 to 20 hyperthyroidism patients plus 17 patients who later progressed to ophthalmopathy. The 100 discovery patients were randomly split 7:3 into training and test sets. In more than 5 Graves' hyperthyroidism patients, the study also compared T-cell repertoires from thyroid tissue with T-cell repertoires from blood. Following sampling, methimazole starting at 30 mg daily was given to hyperthyroidism patients, and high-dose intravenous methylprednisolone was given to ophthalmopathy patients. TCR Vbeta CDR3 sequencing of 135 peripheral blood samples (under 45 ophthalmopathy, roughly 72 hyperthyroidism and approximately 17 progressor patients) is reported in the paper.

Reading from cysteine to phenylalanine, the CDR3 counts 16 amino acids. The entry retains the CDR3 DNA only, 48 bases that are in frame from base 1. Trimming takes 3 bases off V and 3 bases off J; junction bases not matched to a gene: 11. Taken from the germline V gene, the CDR1 and CDR2 loops are SGHRS and YFSETQ. Moderately to severely active disease, a Clinical Activity Score of at least 3, a NOSPECS grade of at least 4, and a duration under 3 months were present in ophthalmopathy patients. Patients with uncontrolled infections, other autoimmune diseases, pregnancy or lactation were excluded. Diagnoses were based on clinical symptoms, serum thyroxine and TRAb, thyroid ultrasound and orbital computed tomography. PBMCs were isolated from 7.5 to 10 ml of fresh peripheral blood by Ficoll-Paque density gradient centrifugation. Total RNA was extracted with Trizol reagent, and quality was checked on an Agilent 2100 Bioanalyzer.

Broader findings and caveats from the paper: No statistical method was used to set the sample size in advance, and investigators knew the group allocation. In cross-validation, a model built on a 13 V-J signature told ophthalmopathy apart from stable hyperthyroidism with 85% to 90% sensitivity and 81% to 82% specificity, and in testing the same model reached 80%/75%. In validation, the model predicted progression to ophthalmopathy a median of about 5.9 months before onset, with 70% to 71% sensitivity and roughly 73% specificity. Most expanded thyroid clonotypes (frequency above 0.001) were also detected in blood, suggesting blood repertoires may reflect thyroid immune responses.

Amplification of TCR beta CDR3 regions was carried out from RNA transcripts. For the first round of RT-PCR on the TCR CDR3, the HTBI primer set was used together with the Qiagen OneStep RT-PCR kit. The libraries were constructed in a second round of multiplex PCR and then size-selected and purified. The libraries were sequenced on an Illumina HiSeq2000 using paired-end 100 bp reads. On the study's bioinformatics: SOAPnuke was used to process the raw data, with reads discarded if the reads contained adapters or uncalled bases, had a mean Phred below 15, or lacked an exact constant-primer or identifier match. High-quality paired reads were merged using COPE v1.2.5, and each unique nucleotide sequence was defined as a clonotype. MiTCR v1.1 was used to align the clonotypes against IMGT TRBV, TRBD and TRBJ reference segments. The analysis was restricted to V-J combinations with a frequency above 0.0001, which together covered roughly 99% of the repertoires. The TCS score was defined as F50 (clonal expansion) divided by E x V (chaos), with BLOSUM62-based TCRdist calculated between CDR3 peptides within each V-J. Welch's t-statistics and random forest reduced 500 to 650 V-J features to 10 to 15, which were used in a naive Bayes classifier (R e1071). TCRdb redid the processing of the public reads, applying fastp at Q25 and MiXCR, and retained in-frame beta chains. Every entry covers one CDR3 protein and lists the most common genes and DNA from its rows. In this record, the V and J calls reflect TCRdb's handling and not the investigators' own analysis. This sample gives hundreds of thousands of distinct CDR3 sequences in total; about 20% of them show up just once. Of the sample, roughly 47% is held by the ten largest clones.

For this clonotype: What antigen it recognizes has not been identified. No base-level quality is on record; no much larger clone is a single base apart.

This sequence originates from a man aged 35 to 55 with Graves' ophthalmopathy. The sequenced sample consisted of blood. The rearranged chain carries TRBV5-1 and TRBJ1-1, with 7 bases matching TRBD1. The DNA reads TGCGCCAGCAGCTCCTGGGGAGGGGGCGGGGACACTGAAGCTTTCTTT. Its amino acids are CASSSWGGGGDTEAFF.